The sequence of this T cell receptor (beta chain) was determined in a study of blood T cell repertoires in COVID-19. This CDR3 contains 19 residues. The germline V and J ends were trimmed by 2 bases and 0 bases, with 19 bases remaining between them. Germline V lookup: CDR1 SEHNR, CDR2 FQNEAQ (reference sequence). Source study methods: Reference gene primer amplification gave nucleated cell count estimates. Using immunoSEQ multiplex PCR, the repertoire was profiled, and TCRdb retains in-frame clones only, with some absent. V and J calls and clone size come straight from that table; D and trimming were deduced from the DNA. The table includes 120,000 to 150,000 clones, 87% detected once.

The chain uses TRBV7-9 and TRBJ1-4; a possible D gene is TRBD1 (5 bases). Sample: peripheral blood. The receptor comes from a man over 45 who had recovered from COVID-19. The CDR3 coding sequence is TGTGCCAGCAGCTTACGATATTTAGGGGTCAGCACAACTAATGAAAAACTGTTTTTT. It is translated as CASSLRYLGVSTTNEKLFF.